A selection of T cell receptor beta chains follows, all from one sample in a study of cytomegalovirus exposure and HLA in healthy donors. Profiling relied on immunoSEQ multiplex PCR, and the TCRdb table lists in-frame clones only, not all of them. This sample has about 150,000 clones, with around 59% found just once. The sequenced sample consisted of PBMCs. Receptor source: a male donor in good health and CMV-seronegative. The CDR3 runs from the conserved cysteine through the conserved F or W. D genes are given only for firm matches. Clone size is given for some rows only: seen once, a few or many times, or a class if the clone is expanded.

clone size	J gene	D gene	V gene	CDR3 DNA	CDR3 protein
once	TRBJ2-2	.	TRBV6-5	TGTGCCAGCAGTTACTTTATGAACACCGGGGAGCTGTTTTTT	CASSYFMNTGELFF
once	TRBJ2-7	TRBD1	TRBV7-9	TGTGCCAGCAGCCGTCCGGGACAGGGGGCCGGCGAGCAGTACTTC	CASSRPGQGAGEQYF
.	TRBJ2-1	.	TRBV4-1	TGCGCCAGCAGCCACCTGTACAATGAGCAGTTCTTC	CASSHLYNEQFF
.	TRBJ2-4	.	TRBV5-8	TGTGCCAGCAGCTTGGTCGGCAGGGGGGACATTCAGTACTTC	CASSLVGRGDIQYF
.	TRBJ1-2	.	TRBV21-1	TGTGCCAGCAGCAAAGCTAGGGGACAGTATAACTATGGCTACACCTTC	CASSKARGQYNYGYTF
.	TRBJ2-5	.	TRBV7-9	TGTTCCAGCAGCTTATCACTTGAGACCCAGTACTTC	CSSSLSLETQYF
few	TRBJ1-5	.	TRBV19	TGTGCCAGTAGTATAGGAGGATATGGTAATCAGCCCCAGCATTTT	CASSIGGYGNQPQHF
.	TRBJ2-1	TRBD2	TRBV5-1	TGCGCCAGCAGCTTTGAACTAGCGGGGGTTGATGAGCAGTTCTTC	CASSFELAGVDEQFF
.	TRBJ1-5	TRBD1	TRBV18	TGTGCCAGCTCACGTGGCGGGACAGGCGCCCAGCATTTT	CASSRGGTGAQHF
few	TRBJ2-7	TRBD2	TRBV27	TGTGCCAGCAGTTTATTCTGGACCGGGACTAGCGGTTACGAGCAGTACTTC	CASSLFWTGTSGYEQYF
few	TRBJ1-3	.	TRBV6-1	TGTGCCCAACGGTGGGGGGCTGGAAACACCATATATTTT	CAQRWGAGNTIYF
few	TRBJ1-5	.	TRBV5-6	TGTGCCAGCAGCTTGGTAGGGGGCAATCAGCCCCAGCATTTT	CASSLVGGNQPQHF
.	TRBJ2-2	.	TRBV7-9	TGTGCCAGCAGCCGCGAAAATTGGGACATTCGACCCGGGGAGCTGTTTTTT	CASSRENWDIRPGELFF